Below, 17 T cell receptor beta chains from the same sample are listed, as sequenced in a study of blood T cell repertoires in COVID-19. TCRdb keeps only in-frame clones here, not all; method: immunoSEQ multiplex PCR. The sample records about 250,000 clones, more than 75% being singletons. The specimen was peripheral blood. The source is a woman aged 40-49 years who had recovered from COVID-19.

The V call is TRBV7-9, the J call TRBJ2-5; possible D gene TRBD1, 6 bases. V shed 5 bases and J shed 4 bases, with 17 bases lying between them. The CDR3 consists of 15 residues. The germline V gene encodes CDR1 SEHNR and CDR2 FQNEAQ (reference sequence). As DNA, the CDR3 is TGTGCCAGCAGCCCCCCAGGGGCTGGAGGAGAGACCCAGTACTTC. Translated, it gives CASSPPGAGGETQYF.

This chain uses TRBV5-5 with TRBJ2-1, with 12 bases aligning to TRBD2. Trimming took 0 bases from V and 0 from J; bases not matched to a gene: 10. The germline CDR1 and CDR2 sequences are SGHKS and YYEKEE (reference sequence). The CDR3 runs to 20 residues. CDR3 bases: TGTGCCAGCAGCTTGGCCGGGGGACTAGCGGGCCTCCACTCCTACAATGAGCAGTTCTTC. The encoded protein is CASSLAGGLAGLHSYNEQFF.

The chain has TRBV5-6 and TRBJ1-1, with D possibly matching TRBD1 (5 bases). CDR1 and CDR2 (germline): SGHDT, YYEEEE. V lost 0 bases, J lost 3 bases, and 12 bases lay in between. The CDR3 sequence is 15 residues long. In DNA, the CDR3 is TGTGCCAGCAGCTTGGCCGGGGGGTGGGACACTGAAGCTTTCTTT. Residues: CASSLAGGWDTEAFF.

For the CDR3, the DNA is TGCAGCGTGGAGGGGGCTGACACCATATATTTT. The encoded protein is CSVEGADTIYF. The genes are TRBV29-1 and TRBJ1-3; 7 bases line up with TRBD1. Per the germline V gene, CDR1 is SQVTM and CDR2 is ANQGSEA. The CDR3 sequence is 11 residues long. V trimming: 6 bases; J trimming: 8 bases; junction bases outside the gene matches: 4.

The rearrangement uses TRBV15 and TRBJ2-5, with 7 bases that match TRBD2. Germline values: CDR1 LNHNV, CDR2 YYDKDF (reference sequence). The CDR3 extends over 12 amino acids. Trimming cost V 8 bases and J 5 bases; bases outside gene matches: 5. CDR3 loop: CATSGGSETQYF. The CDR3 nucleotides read TGTGCCACCTCCGGGGGGTCGGAGACCCAGTACTTC.

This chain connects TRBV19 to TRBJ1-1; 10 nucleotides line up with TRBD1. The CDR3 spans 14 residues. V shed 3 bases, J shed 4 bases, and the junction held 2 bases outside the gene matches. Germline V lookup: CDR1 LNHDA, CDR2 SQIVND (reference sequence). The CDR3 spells CASSIRTGGTEAFF. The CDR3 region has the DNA TGTGCCAGTAGTATTAGGACAGGGGGCACTGAAGCTTTCTTT.

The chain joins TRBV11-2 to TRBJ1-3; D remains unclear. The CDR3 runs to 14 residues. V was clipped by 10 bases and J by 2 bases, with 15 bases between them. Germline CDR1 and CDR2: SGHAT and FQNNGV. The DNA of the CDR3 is TGTGCCACCCGGGAGGGTTCCCCTGGAAACACCATATATTTT. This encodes CATREGSPGNTIYF.

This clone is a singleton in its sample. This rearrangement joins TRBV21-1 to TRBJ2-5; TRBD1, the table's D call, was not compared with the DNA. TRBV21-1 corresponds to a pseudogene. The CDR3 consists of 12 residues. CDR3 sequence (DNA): TGTGCCAGCAGCAAGGGCCCCCCCGGCTGGTACTTC. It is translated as CASSKGPPGWYF.

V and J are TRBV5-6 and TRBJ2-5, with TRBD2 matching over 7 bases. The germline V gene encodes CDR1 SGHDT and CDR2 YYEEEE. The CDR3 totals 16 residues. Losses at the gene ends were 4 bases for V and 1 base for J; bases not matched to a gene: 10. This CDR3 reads CASSPRGGSPQETQYF. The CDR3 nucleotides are TGTGCCAGCAGCCCCCGCGGCGGGAGCCCCCAAGAGACCCAGTACTTC.

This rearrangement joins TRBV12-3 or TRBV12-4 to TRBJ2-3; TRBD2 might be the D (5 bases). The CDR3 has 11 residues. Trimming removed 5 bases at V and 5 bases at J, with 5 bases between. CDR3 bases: TGTGCCAGCAGTAGCGGAGATACGCAGTATTTT. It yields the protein CASSSGDTQYF.

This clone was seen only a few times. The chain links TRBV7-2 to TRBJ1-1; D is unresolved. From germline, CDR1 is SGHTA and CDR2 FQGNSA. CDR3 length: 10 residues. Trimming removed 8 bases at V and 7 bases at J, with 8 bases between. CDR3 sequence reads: CASGSFEAFF. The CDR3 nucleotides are TGTGCCAGCGGCAGTTTTGAAGCTTTCTTT. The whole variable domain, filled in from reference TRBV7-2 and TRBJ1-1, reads GAGVSQSPSNKVTEKGKDVELRCDPISGHTALYWYRQSLGQGLEFLIYFQGNSAPDKSGLPSDRFSAERTGGSVSTLTIQRTQQEDSAVYLCASGSFEAFFGQGTRLTVV.

As DNA, the CDR3 is TGTGCCAGCAGCTTGGGCAGGGCGCGTAACGCTGAAGCTTTCTTT. It translates to CASSLGRARNAEAFF. The gene calls are TRBV5-6 and TRBJ1-1; TRBD1 might be the D (5 bases). Germline V gene sequence: CDR1 SGHDT, CDR2 YYEEEE. The germline V and J ends were trimmed by 0 bases and 6 bases, with 15 bases remaining between them. The CDR3 runs to 15 residues.

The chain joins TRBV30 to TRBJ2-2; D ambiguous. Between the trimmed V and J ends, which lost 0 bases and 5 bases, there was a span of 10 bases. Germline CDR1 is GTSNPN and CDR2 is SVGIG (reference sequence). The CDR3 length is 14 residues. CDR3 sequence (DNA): TGTGCCTGGAGTGTACGGGTCGGGACCGGGGAGCTGTTTTTT. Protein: CAWSVRVGTGELFF. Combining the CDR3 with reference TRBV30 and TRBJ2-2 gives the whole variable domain SQTIHQWPATLVQPVGSPLSLECTVEGTSNPNLYWYRQAAGRGLQLLFYSVGIGQISSEVPQNLSASRPQDRQFILSSKKLLLSDSGFYLCAWSVRVGTGELFFGEGSRLTVL.

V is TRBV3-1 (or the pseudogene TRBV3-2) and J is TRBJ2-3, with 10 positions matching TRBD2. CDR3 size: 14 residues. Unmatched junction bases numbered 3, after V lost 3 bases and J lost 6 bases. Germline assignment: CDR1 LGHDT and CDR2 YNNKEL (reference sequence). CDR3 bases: TGTGCCAGCAGCCACCATAGCGGGAGGGATACGCAGTATTTT. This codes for CASSHHSGRDTQYF.

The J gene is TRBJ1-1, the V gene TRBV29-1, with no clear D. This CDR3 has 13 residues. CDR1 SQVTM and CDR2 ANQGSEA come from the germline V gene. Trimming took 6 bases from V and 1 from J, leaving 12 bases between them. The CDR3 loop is CSVARHGNTEAFF. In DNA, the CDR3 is TGCAGCGTAGCCCGACATGGGAACACTGAAGCTTTCTTT.

CDR3 nucleotide sequence: TGTGCCACCCGGAGGCTAGCGGGGCCAGGGCAGTACTTC. It specifies CATRRLAGPGQYF. V usage is TRBV6-5 and J usage is TRBJ2-7; TRBD2 agrees at 9 bases. The junction had 13 bases not matched to a gene; V was cut back by 10 bases and J by 9 bases. The CDR3 contains 13 residues. Germline V gene sequence: CDR1 MNHEY, CDR2 SVGAGI.

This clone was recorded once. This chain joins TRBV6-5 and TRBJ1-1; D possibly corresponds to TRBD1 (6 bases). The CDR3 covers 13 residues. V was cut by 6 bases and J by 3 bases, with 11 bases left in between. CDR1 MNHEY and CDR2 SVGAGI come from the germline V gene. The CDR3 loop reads CASSTRGYTEAFF. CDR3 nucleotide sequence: TGTGCCAGCAGCACGAGGGGGTACACTGAAGCTTTCTTT.